This T cell receptor (beta chain) was captured by sequencing in a study of blood T cell repertoires in COVID-19. The wider study: PBMCs, B-cell-depleted T cells, or T cells were the source of the cDNA or gDNA that made up the material.

Per the original methods: It was from reference gene primer amplification that nucleated cell counts were estimated. Sequenced by immunoSEQ multiplex PCR; TCRdb stores in-frame clones only, minus some. The V and J calls and clone size come from that table; D and trimming were worked out from the DNA. The table shows more than 65,000 clones, with around 85% occurring only once. Deletions cut 6 bases from V and 3 bases from J, with 12 bases between. CDR3 length: 14 amino acids. Germline CDR1 reads KGHSH; CDR2 reads LQKENI. Specimen: peripheral blood. This receptor was identified in a man aged 60 to 75 with acute or convalescent COVID-19. This chain links TRBV18 with TRBJ1-5; D is unresolved. CDR3 in DNA: TGTGCCAGCTCCCCTGACGGGAACAATCAGCCCCAGCATTTT. Its protein is CASSPDGNNQPQHF.